This T cell receptor beta chain originates from a study of CD8 T cells in Susac syndrome. On this clonotype: At one boundary the junction diverges from the germline segment, which might be a read error.

Random hexamers served to reverse transcribe about 0.5 to 1 ug RNA. TCRdb reanalysed the immunoSEQ multiplex PCR reads using MiXCR and keeps one entry per CDR3 protein. The sample has roughly 160,000 distinct CDR3 sequences, 90% to 95% seen once. The CDR3 has 17 residues. CDR1 is SSHAT and CDR2 is FNYEAQ in the germline V gene (reference sequence). Sequences were obtained from CD4+ T cells from PBMCs. This chain links TRBV7-7 with TRBJ2-3, with D perhaps matching TRBD2 (5 bases). This clonotype originated in a human donor in good health. CDR3 loop: CASSLARLREGTDTQYF. CDR3 DNA sequence: TGTGCTAGCAGCTTAGCCCGGCTCCGGGAAGGGACAGATACGCAGTATTTT.